This T cell receptor (beta chain) was sequenced during a study of read filtering for tumor transcriptome and immune sequencing. Overall study results and limits: This fraction held mixed bone marrow immune cells after CD138-negative sorting.

There are many counts of this clonotype. Its antigen is as yet unknown. Molecular barcoded adaptors covering alpha/delta and beta/gamma chains were used on roughly 400 ng RNA. A single record per CDR3 protein comes from TCRdb applying MiXCR to the reads. The sample has more than 100,000 distinct CDR3 sequences; about 13% are singletons. The germline V gene has CDR1 SGHRS and CDR2 YFSETQ. Trimming at V came to 3 bases and at J to 0 bases, leaving 8 bases not matched to a gene. The CDR3 runs to 16 residues. The TCR comes from a donor over 35 with multiple myeloma. The chain has TRBV5-1 and TRBJ2-5, with 7 bases aligning to TRBD1. The sample comprised a population of CD138-negative cells sorted from bone marrow. CDR3 DNA sequence: TGCGCCAGCAGCTCCCGGGACAGCTCGTACCAAGAGACCCAGTACTTC. Protein: CASSSRDSSYQETQYF.